This T cell receptor beta chain was obtained from a study of cytomegalovirus exposure and HLA in healthy donors. Looking at the study overall: Earlier, roughly 120 million unique TCR beta sequences were recovered from 200 million or so T cells by an analysis. The Caucasian-associated ancestry cluster held less than 85% of 300 to 500 genotyped donors.

Remarks on this clone: Its specificity is not known.

Study-wide results and limits: Because they were indistinguishable, some V segments, including TRBV6-2 and TRBV6-3, were excluded.

With 3 bases removed from V and 2 bases from J, the gap between germline ends came to 9 bases. This CDR3 is 14 amino acids long. Germline V gene lookup returns CDR1 MDHEN and CDR2 SYDVKM. The PCR made use of 60 Vbeta and 13 Jbeta primers. Profiling relied on immunoSEQ multiplex PCR, and the TCRdb table lists in-frame clones only, not all of them. The sample lists some 190,000 clones; 75% to 85% were seen once. The TCR was taken from a man in his late teens or twenties in good health and CMV-seronegative. Sequencing was carried out using PBMCs. This chain joins TRBV28 and TRBJ2-3; a weak D match, TRBD2 (6 bases). CDR3 DNA: TGTGCCAGCAGTTTGGCGGGATACACAGATACGCAGTATTTT. Its translation is CASSLAGYTDTQYF.